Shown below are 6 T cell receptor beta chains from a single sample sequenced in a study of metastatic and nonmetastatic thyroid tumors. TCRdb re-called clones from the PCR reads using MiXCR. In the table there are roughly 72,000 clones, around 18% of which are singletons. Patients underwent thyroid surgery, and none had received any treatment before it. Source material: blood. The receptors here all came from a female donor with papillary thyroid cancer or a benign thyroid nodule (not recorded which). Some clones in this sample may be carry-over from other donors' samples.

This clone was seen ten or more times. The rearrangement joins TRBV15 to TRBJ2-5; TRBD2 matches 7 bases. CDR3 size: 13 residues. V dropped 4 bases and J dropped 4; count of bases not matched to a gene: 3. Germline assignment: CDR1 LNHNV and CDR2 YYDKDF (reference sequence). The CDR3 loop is CATSIIAGETQYF. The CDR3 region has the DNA TGTGCCACCAGCATAATAGCGGGAGAGACCCAGTACTTC.

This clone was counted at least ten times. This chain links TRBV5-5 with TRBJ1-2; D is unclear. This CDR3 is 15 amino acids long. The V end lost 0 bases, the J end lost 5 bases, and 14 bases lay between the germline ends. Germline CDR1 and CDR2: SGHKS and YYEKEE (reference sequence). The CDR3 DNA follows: TGTGCCAGCAGCTTGGTACAGAACCTGCCTTATGGCTACACCTTC. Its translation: CASSLVQNLPYGYTF. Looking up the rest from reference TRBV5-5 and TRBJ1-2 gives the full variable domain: DAGVTQSPTHLIKTRGQQVTLRCSPISGHKSVSWYQQVLGQGPQFIFQYYEKEERGRGNFPDRFSARQFPNYSSELNVNALLLGDSALYLCASSLVQNLPYGYTFGSGTRLTVV.

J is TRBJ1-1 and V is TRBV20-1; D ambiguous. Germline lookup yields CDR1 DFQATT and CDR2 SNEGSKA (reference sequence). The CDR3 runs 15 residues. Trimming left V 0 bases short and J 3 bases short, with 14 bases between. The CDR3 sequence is CSARDPGRSDTEAFF. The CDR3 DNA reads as TGCAGTGCTAGAGATCCAGGAAGGAGTGACACTGAAGCTTTCTTT.

CDR3 residues: CASSPGGSVTDTQYF. DNA of the CDR3: TGCGCCAGCAGCCCCGGGGGTAGTGTCACAGATACGCAGTATTTT. V gene TRBV5-1 combines with J gene TRBJ2-3, with a weak D call TRBD2 (6 bases). V lost 4 bases to trimming and J lost 2 bases, with 14 bases between them. The CDR3 covers 15 residues. Germline V gene sequence: CDR1 SGHRS, CDR2 YFSETQ.

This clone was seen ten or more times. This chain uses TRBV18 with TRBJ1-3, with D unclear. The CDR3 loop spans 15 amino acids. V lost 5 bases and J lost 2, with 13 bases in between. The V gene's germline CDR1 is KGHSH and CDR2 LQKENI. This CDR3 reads CASSIHLEPGNTIYF. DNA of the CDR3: TGTGCCAGCTCAATACACCTGGAACCTGGAAACACCATATATTTT.

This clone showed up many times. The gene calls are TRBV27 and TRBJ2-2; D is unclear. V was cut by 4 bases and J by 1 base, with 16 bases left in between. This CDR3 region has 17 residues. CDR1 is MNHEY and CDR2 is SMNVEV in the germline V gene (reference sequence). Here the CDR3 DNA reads TGTGCCAGCAGTTCCGACCTCGTATCACAGAACACCGGGGAGCTGTTTTTT. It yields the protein CASSSDLVSQNTGELFF.